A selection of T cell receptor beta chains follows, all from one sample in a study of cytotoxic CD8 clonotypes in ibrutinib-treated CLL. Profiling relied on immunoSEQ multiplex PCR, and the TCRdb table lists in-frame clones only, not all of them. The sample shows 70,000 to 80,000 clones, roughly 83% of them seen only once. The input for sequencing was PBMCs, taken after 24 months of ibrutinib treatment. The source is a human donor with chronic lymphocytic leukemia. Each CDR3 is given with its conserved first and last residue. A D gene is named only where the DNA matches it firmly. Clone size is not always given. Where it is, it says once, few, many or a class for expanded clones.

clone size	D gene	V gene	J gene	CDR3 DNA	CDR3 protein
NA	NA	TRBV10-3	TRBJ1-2	TGTGCCATCAGTGTATCCGGGACAACTAGCTATGGCTACACCTTC	CAISVSGTTSYGYTF
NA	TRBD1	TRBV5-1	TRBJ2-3	TGCGCCAGCAGCTCGGGGGACAGGGGCGGCCTGACGCAGTATTTT	CASSSGDRGGLTQYF
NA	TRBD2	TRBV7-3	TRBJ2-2	TGTGCCAGCAGCCCGACGGGGGCGGGAGGGCCCGGGGAGCTGTTTTTT	CASSPTGAGGPGELFF
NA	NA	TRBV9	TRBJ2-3	TGTGCCAGCAGCTTAGATTTTCAGGGTCTTGTTACGCAGTATTTT	CASSLDFQGLVTQYF
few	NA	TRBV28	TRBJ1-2	TGTGCCAGCAGTTCTCGGTCGGATGGCTACACCTTC	CASSSRSDGYTF
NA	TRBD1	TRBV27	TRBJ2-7	TGTGCCAGCAGACGGGGACAGGGGGCTTTATACGAGCAGTACTTC	CASRRGQGALYEQYF
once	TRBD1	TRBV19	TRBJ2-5	TGTGCCAGTCAACGGGACAGGGGACAAGAGACCCAGTACTTC	CASQRDRGQETQYF
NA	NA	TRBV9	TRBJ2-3	TGTGCCAGCGCGAGAAGCACAGATACGCAGTATTTT	CASARSTDTQYF
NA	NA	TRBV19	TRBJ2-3	TGTGCCAGTAGTATAGGACGGATATTGGTGACAGATACGCAGTATTTT	CASSIGRILVTDTQYF
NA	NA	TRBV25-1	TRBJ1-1	TGTGCCAGCAGTGAATTGAGGGGGTTCAGCACTGAAGCTTTCTTT	CASSELRGFSTEAFF
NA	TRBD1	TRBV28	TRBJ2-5	TGTGCCAGCAGTTTAGCACAGGGGGCTCGGAAGACCCAGTACTTC	CASSLAQGARKTQYF
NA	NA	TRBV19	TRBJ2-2	TGTGCCAGTAGCCCAGGGGTACACGGCGGGGAGCTGTTTTTT	CASSPGVHGGELFF
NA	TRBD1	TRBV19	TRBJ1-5	TGTGCCAGTAGTACTACAGGGGATAGCAATCAGCCCCAGCATTTT	CASSTTGDSNQPQHF
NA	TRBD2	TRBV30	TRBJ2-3	TGTGCCTGGAAACTGTTGGGGGGGAGAGGAGATACGCAGTATTTT	CAWKLLGGRGDTQYF
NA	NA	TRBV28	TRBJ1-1	TGTGCCAGCAGTCGGTGGGTTTTACCCGACACTGAAGCTTTCTTT	CASSRWVLPDTEAFF
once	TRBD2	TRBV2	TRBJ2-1	TGTGCCAGCAGTCCCGGGCTAGCGGGATGGGACAATGAGCAGTTCTTC	CASSPGLAGWDNEQFF
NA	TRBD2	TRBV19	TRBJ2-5	TGTGCCAGTAGGCGCGGGGGTTTGGCCGAAGAGACCCAGTACTTC	CASRRGGLAEETQYF
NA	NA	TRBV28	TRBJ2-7	TGTGCCAGCAGTTTAATGACTAGCTCCTACGAGCAGTACTTC	CASSLMTSSYEQYF
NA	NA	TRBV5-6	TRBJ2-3	TGTGCCAGCAGCTTGTATACAGTTTCAGATACGCAGTATTTT	CASSLYTVSDTQYF
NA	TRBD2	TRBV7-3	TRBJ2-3	TGTGCCAGCAGCCTCAACCCTAGCGGGACAGATACGCAGTATTTT	CASSLNPSGTDTQYF
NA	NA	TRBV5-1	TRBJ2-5	TGCGCCAGCAGCCAGACCCAGAGGGCGGAGACCCAGTACTTC	CASSQTQRAETQYF
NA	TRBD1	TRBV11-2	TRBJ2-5	TGTGCCAGCAGCTCGCCGACAGGGTGGACCGAGACCCAGTACTTC	CASSSPTGWTETQYF
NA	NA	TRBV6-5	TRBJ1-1	TGTGCCAGCAGTAACTACCAGGGATCCACTGAAGCTTTCTTT	CASSNYQGSTEAFF
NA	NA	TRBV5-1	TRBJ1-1	TGCGCCAGCAGCTTGGACGCTGTGAACACTGAAGCTTTCTTT	CASSLDAVNTEAFF
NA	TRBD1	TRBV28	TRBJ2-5	TGTGCCAGCAGAGTCGGGACAGGGGTTGAGACCCAGTACTTC	CASRVGTGVETQYF
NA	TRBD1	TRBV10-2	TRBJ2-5	TGCGCCAGTCGCACACAGGGGGCAGGTCTGGAGACCCAGTACTTC	CASRTQGAGLETQYF
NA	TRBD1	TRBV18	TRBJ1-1	TGTGCCAGCTCACCATCGGGACAGGGGGCCACTGAAGCTTTCTTT	CASSPSGQGATEAFF
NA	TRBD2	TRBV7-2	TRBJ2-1	TGTGCCAGCAGCACTGCTCCCCAGTTGGCGGGAGATTGGAATGAGCAGTTCTTC	CASSTAPQLAGDWNEQFF
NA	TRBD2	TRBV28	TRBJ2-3	TGTGCCAGCAGTTTCTATGGACTAGCGGGGGCAGATACGCAGTATTTT	CASSFYGLAGADTQYF
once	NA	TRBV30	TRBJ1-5	TGTGCCTGGACCCCGGACAGCAATCAGCCCCAGCATTTT	CAWTPDSNQPQHF
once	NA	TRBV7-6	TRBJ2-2	TGTGCCAGCAGCATGGGCACGGGCGGGGAGCTGTTTTTT	CASSMGTGGELFF
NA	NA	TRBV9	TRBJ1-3	TGTGCCAGCAGCGTAGACGGCGGGGGATGGGGAAACACCATATATTTT	CASSVDGGGWGNTIYF
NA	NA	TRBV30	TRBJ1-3	TGTGCCTGGAGTGTACTTGGGTTTTCTGGAAACACCATATATTTT	CAWSVLGFSGNTIYF
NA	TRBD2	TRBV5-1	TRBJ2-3	TGCGCCAGCAGCACTAGCGGGAGGGGAGATACGCAGTATTTT	CASSTSGRGDTQYF
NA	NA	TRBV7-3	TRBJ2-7	TGTGCCAGCAGCTTAAAAGCAGGAACCTACGAGCAGTACTTC	CASSLKAGTYEQYF
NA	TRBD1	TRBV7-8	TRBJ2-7	TGTGCCAGCAGCTTGGGACAGGACTACGAGCAGTACTTC	CASSLGQDYEQYF
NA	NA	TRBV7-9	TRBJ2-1	TGTGCCAGCAGCTTAAGGGGCCCCCGTGAAGGTTACCATGAGCAGTTCTTC	CASSLRGPREGYHEQFF
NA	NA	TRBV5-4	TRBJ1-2	TGTGCCAGCAGCTTGGAGGGAGTAGGGAGCTATGGCTACACCTTC	CASSLEGVGSYGYTF
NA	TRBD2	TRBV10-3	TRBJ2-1	TGTGCCATCAGTGACGGGACAACTAGCGGGAGGGCCCTTGAGCAGTTCTTC	CAISDGTTSGRALEQFF
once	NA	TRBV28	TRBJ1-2	TGTGCCAGCAGTTGGGACCAGCAACACTATGGCTACACCTTC	CASSWDQQHYGYTF
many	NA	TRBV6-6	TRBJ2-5	TGTGCCAGCAGGCCTTTACTCGAACAGGGCGAGACCCAGTACTTC	CASRPLLEQGETQYF
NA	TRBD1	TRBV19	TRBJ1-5	TGTGCCAGCAAGGGGACAGGGGGTCAGCCCCAGCATTTT	CASKGTGGQPQHF
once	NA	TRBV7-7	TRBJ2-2	NA	CASSSIHRDRSPLAPGSCFF
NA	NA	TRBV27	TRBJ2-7	TGTGCCAGCAGCAACAGTGCCTACGAGCAGTACTTC	CASSNSAYEQYF
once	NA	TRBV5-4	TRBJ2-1	TGTGCCAGCAGCTTGGACCGAGTTGGGGCACCTGAGCAGTTCTTC	CASSLDRVGAPEQFF
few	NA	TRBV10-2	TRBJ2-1	TGCGCCAGCAGTGATGTGGCGGGATTCAATGAGCAGTTCTTC	CASSDVAGFNEQFF
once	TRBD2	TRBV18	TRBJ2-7	TGTGCCAGCTCACCGGGACTAGCGGGAGGGCGGACGAGAGAGCAGTACTTC	CASSPGLAGGRTREQYF
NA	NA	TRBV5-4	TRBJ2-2	TGTGCCAGCAGCATCCCCCCCGGGGAGCTGTTTTTT	CASSIPPGELFF
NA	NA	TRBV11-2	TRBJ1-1	TGTGCCAGCAGCTTAGGGAGGGTGGGCATGAACACTGAAGCTTTCTTT	CASSLGRVGMNTEAFF
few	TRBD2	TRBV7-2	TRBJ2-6	TGTGCCAGCAGCTCCTACCCTCTAGCGGGGGCCTCTGGGGCCAACGTCCTGACTTTC	CASSSYPLAGASGANVLTF
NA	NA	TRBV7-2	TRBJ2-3	TGTGCCAGCAGCTTAGCCCAAGATACGCAGTATTTT	CASSLAQDTQYF
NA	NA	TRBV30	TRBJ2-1	TGTGCCTGGGTCGGGAGTCCCCTCTACAATGAGCAGTTCTTC	CAWVGSPLYNEQFF
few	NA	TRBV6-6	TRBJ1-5	TGTGCCAGCAGCCAATTACAGGCCAATCAGCCCCAGCATTTT	CASSQLQANQPQHF